These 21 T cell receptor beta chains were all obtained from the same sample, sequenced in a study of T-cell reconstitution after alpha-beta-depleted transplantation in children. During its preparation, the TCRbeta library received unique molecular identifiers. Via MiXCR, TCRdb re-called the PCR reads, giving one row per CDR3 protein. The sample contains hundreds of thousands of distinct CDR3 sequences, approximately 10% of which appear only once. Material: PBMCs from the stem cell graft donor, obtained from the stem cell graft. The receptors derive from a human donor who donated a stem cell graft to a child with acute lymphoblastic leukemia.

This clonotype has more than one count but fewer than ten. This chain connects TRBV19 to TRBJ2-7; TRBD1 agrees at 9 bases. There are 16 residues in the CDR3. The J segment lost 5 bases and the V segment lost 3 bases, leaving 11 bases of the junction unmatched. CDR1 and CDR2 (germline): LNHDA, SQIVND (reference sequence). The CDR3, as DNA: TGTGCCAGTAGTATGACCCCCTTGACAGGGGGGGACGAGCAGTACTTC. It codes for CASSMTPLTGGDEQYF.

This chain connects TRBV25-1 to TRBJ1-2; D might be TRBD1 (6 bases). V gave up 5 bases and J gave up 2 bases, with 15 bases separating them. This CDR3 has 15 amino acids. Germline V gene lookup returns CDR1 MGHDK and CDR2 SYGVNS. The CDR3 sequence is CASSPGATKNYGYTF. The CDR3 nucleotides read TGTGCCAGCAGTCCGGGGGCGACCAAAAACTATGGCTACACCTTC.

This clonotype appeared many times. The chain joins TRBV2 to TRBJ2-7; D uncertain. CDR3 length: 15 amino acids. Trimming took 5 bases from V and 2 from J, leaving 16 bases between them. Germline V gene data show CDR1 as SNHLY and CDR2 as FYNNEI. CDR3 nucleotide sequence: TGTGCCAGCAGTCCTATGGCAGGTCTTGCCTACGAGCAGTACTTC. Translating gives CASSPMAGLAYEQYF.

This chain joins TRBV4-2 and TRBJ2-3, with D unclear. This CDR3 spans 13 amino acids. The germline gives CDR1 LGHNA, CDR2 YNFKEQ. Trimming stripped 0 bases from V and 6 bases from J, with 7 bases between. The CDR3 sequence is CASSQDQEDTQYF. The CDR3 nucleotides read TGTGCCAGCAGCCAAGATCAGGAGGATACGCAGTATTTT.

CDR3 residues: CSLKGHPGTEAFF. In DNA form, the CDR3 reads TGCAGTTTAAAGGGACACCCGGGCACTGAAGCTTTCTTT. The chain uses TRBV20-1 and TRBJ1-1; D is possibly TRBD1 (6 bases). V lost 8 bases, J lost 4 bases, and 17 bases lay in between. Looked up from germline, CDR1 is DFQATT and CDR2 is SNEGSKA (reference sequence). This CDR3 is 13 amino acids long.

This clonotype was seen ten or more times. The chain uses TRBV5-1 and TRBJ2-2; 7 bases agree with TRBD1. CDR1 SGHRS and CDR2 YFSETQ come from the germline V gene. V shed 5 bases, J shed 0 bases, and the junction held 4 bases outside the gene matches. This CDR3 has 15 residues. Here the CDR3 reads CASSPGTANTGELFF. CDR3 coding DNA: TGCGCCAGCAGTCCCGGGACAGCGAACACCGGGGAGCTGTTTTTT.

The chain couples TRBV18 to TRBJ1-6; D possibly corresponds to TRBD1 (5 bases). CDR1 and CDR2 (germline): KGHSH, LQKENI. The CDR3 runs to 14 residues. V was clipped by 1 base and J by 7 bases, with 8 bases between them. DNA for the CDR3: TGTGCCAGCTCACCACAAGACAGAAATTCACCCCTCCACTTT. It is translated as CASSPQDRNSPLHF.

This clonotype was seen a few times. The V gene is TRBV29-1, the J gene TRBJ1-2, with D unclear. Germline lookup yields CDR1 SQVTM and CDR2 ANQGSEA. V gave up 5 bases and J gave up 3 bases, with 10 bases separating them. This CDR3 has 12 residues. CDR3 DNA sequence: TGCAGCGTTTGGCGTACCGACTATGGCTACACCTTC. This sequence encodes CSVWRTDYGYTF.

This clonotype appeared a few times. The chain recombines TRBV20-1 with TRBJ2-5, with 10 bases identical to TRBD2. The CDR3 spans 15 residues. The J segment lost 2 bases and the V segment lost 5 bases, leaving 8 bases of the junction unmatched. Per germline, CDR1 DFQATT and CDR2 SNEGSKA (reference sequence). The CDR3 DNA reads as TGCAGTGCTGTGCCACTAGCGGGGAATCAAGAGACCCAGTACTTC. This encodes CSAVPLAGNQETQYF.

This clonotype came up a few times. CDR3 sequence: CASSLGTGFDSPLHF. For the CDR3, the DNA is TGCGCCAGCAGCTTAGGGACAGGGTTCGATTCACCCCTCCACTTT. The chain recombines TRBV5-1 with TRBJ1-6, with TRBD1 matching 9 bases. Losses at the gene ends were 2 bases for V and 8 bases for J; bases not matched to a gene: 5. This CDR3 spans 15 amino acids. CDR1 is SGHRS, CDR2 YFSETQ, per germline.

In regard to this clonotype: The CDR3 carries no conserved terminal phenylalanine or tryptophan, so it likely arises from a read error. V and J are TRBV7-9 and TRBJ1-4; 8 nucleotides match TRBD1. The CDR3 is made up of 15 amino acids. Germline V gene data show CDR1 as SEHNR and CDR2 as FQNEAQ (reference sequence). After removal of 5 bases from V and 5 bases from J, the junction contained 7 bases not matched to a gene. The CDR3 DNA is TGTGCCAGCAGCCAGGCGGACAGGGCAAATGAAAAACTGTTTTAT. This gives the protein CASSQADRANEKLFY.

This chain links TRBV5-1 with TRBJ1-2; 8 positions agree with TRBD1. The germline V gene has CDR1 SGHRS and CDR2 YFSETQ. V lost 3 bases and J lost 3; bases outside the gene matches: 1. The CDR3 runs to 13 residues. CDR3 loop: CASSSGQDYGYTF. For the CDR3, the DNA is TGCGCCAGCAGCTCGGGACAGGACTATGGCTACACCTTC.

This clonotype was recorded a few times. J is TRBJ1-2 and V is TRBV5-1; D is unclear. The CDR3 length is 15 residues. The germline V gene has CDR1 SGHRS and CDR2 YFSETQ. Deletions cut 4 bases from V and 7 bases from J, with 20 bases between. CDR3 DNA sequence: TGCGCCAGCAGCCCGGACGGCCCCCTAGGAGTTGGCTACACCTTC. Translated: CASSPDGPLGVGYTF.

This clonotype was seen at least ten times. Its ends do not fully match the called genes, so a read error is possible. The chain uses TRBV3-1 and TRBJ2-1, with unresolved D. The CDR3 sequence is 13 residues long. CDR1 is LGHDT and CDR2 is YNNKEL in the germline V gene (reference sequence). The CDR3 sequence is CASSAPPWHEEFF. Written as DNA, the CDR3 is TGTGCCAGCAGCGCCCCACCTTGGCATGAGGAGTTCTTC.

In its sample, this clonotype was seen many times. The genes are TRBV20-1 and TRBJ2-1; 7 positions agree with TRBD1. With 6 bases clipped from V and 10 bases from J, the junction kept 6 bases outside the gene matches. CDR3 size: 11 residues. CDR1 and CDR2 (germline): DFQATT, SNEGSKA (reference sequence). In DNA, the CDR3 is TGCAGTGCCAAACGGGACAGAGAGCAGTTCTTC. This codes for CSAKRDREQFF.

This clonotype was detected only a few times. V gene TRBV5-4 combines with J gene TRBJ2-1, with 8 bases matching TRBD2. The germline V gene encodes CDR1 SGHNT and CDR2 YYREEE (reference sequence). The length of the CDR3 is 16 residues. The V and J ends lost 0 bases and 7 bases, in that order; junction bases with no gene match: 9. In DNA, the CDR3 is TGTGCCAGCAGCTTGGCTGGGGCGGGGGGTGGAAATGAGCAGTTCTTC. It translates to CASSLAGAGGGNEQFF.

J is TRBJ2-1 and V is TRBV6-1; 9 bases line up with TRBD2. The junction had 9 bases not matched to a gene; V was cut back by 6 bases and J by 6 bases. The CDR3 is 15 amino acids. Germline CDR1 is MNHNS and CDR2 is SASEGT. The CDR3 DNA reads TGTGCCAGCAGCTCGGGACTAGCCACAGTCAATGAGCAGTTCTTC. Its translation is CASSSGLATVNEQFF.

In its sample, this clonotype was seen many times. The V call is TRBV10-3, the J call TRBJ1-1; D is unclear. The CDR3 covers 14 residues. Per the germline V gene, CDR1 is ENHRY and CDR2 is SYGVKD. Between the trimmed V and J ends, which lost 3 bases and 6 bases, there was a span of 14 bases. The CDR3 spells CAISDPKGGPEAFF. CDR3 coding DNA: TGTGCCATCAGTGACCCCAAGGGAGGACCTGAAGCTTTCTTT.

V is TRBV5-6 and J is TRBJ2-7; D might be TRBD2 (6 bases). CDR1 and CDR2 from the germline V gene are SGHDT and YYEEEE. The length of the CDR3 is 14 residues. Trimming left V 6 bases short and J 1 base short, with 14 bases between. CDR3 protein: CASNRRGRSYEQYF. The CDR3 DNA sequence: TGTGCCAGCAATCGGAGGGGAAGATCCTACGAGCAGTACTTC. Based on the CDR3 plus reference TRBV5-6 and TRBJ2-7, the full variable domain is DAGVTQSPTHLIKTRGQQVTLRCSPKSGHDTVSWYQQALGQGPQFIFQYYEEEERQRGNFPDRFSGHQFPNYSSELNVNALLLGDSALYLCASNRRGRSYEQYFGPGTRLTVT.

The chain is built from TRBV7-2 and TRBJ2-5, with 11 bases lining up with TRBD2. V shed 1 base, J shed 1 base, and the junction held 2 bases outside the gene matches. CDR1 and CDR2 (germline): SGHTA, FQGNSA. This CDR3 contains 16 residues. DNA for the CDR3: TGTGCCAGCAGCTTAGAGCTAGCGGGGGGCCAAGAGACCCAGTACTTC. Translation: CASSLELAGGQETQYF.

The J gene is TRBJ2-1, the V gene TRBV20-1; 15 nucleotides align to TRBD2. Germline lookup yields CDR1 DFQATT and CDR2 SNEGSKA (reference sequence). Germline trimming cut 4 bases from V and 7 bases from J; bases unmatched to any gene: 11. This CDR3 is 17 amino acids long. The CDR3 protein is CSAIGLAGGVKRNEQFF. CDR3 nucleotides: TGCAGTGCTATCGGACTAGCGGGGGGGGTTAAGCGGAATGAGCAGTTCTTC.